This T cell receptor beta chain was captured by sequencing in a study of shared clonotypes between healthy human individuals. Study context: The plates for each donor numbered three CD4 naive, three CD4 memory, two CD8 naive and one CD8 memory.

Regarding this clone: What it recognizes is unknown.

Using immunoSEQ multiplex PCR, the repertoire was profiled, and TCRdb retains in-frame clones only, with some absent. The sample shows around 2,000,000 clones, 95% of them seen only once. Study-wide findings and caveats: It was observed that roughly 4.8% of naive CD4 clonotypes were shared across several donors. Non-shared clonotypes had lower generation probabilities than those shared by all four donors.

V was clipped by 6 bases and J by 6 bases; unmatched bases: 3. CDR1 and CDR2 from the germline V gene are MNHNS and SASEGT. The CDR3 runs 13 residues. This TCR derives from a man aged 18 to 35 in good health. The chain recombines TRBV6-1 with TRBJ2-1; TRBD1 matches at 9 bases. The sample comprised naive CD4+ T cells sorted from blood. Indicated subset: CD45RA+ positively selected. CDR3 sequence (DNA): TGTGCCAGCAGGGGGACAGGGTTCAATGAGCAGTTCTTC. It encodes CASRGTGFNEQFF.